This T cell receptor beta chain derives from a study of blood T cell repertoires in COVID-19. Study summary: The analysed material was cDNA or gDNA that came from T cells, B-cell-depleted T cells, or PBMCs.

Those enrolled, adults aged roughly 18 to 90 years, came from about two dozen US areas. CDR1 is MNHNS, CDR2 SASEGT, per germline. V trimming: 4 bases; J trimming: 2 bases; junction bases outside the gene matches: 8. This CDR3 has 16 residues. Source study methods: How many nucleated cells were present was estimated from reference gene primer amplification. The method was immunoSEQ multiplex PCR; TCRdb's version includes in-frame clones alone and lacks a portion of them. V and J calls and clone size come straight from that table; D and trimming were deduced from the DNA. The table shows about 400,000 clones, with 88% occurring only once. This clone was detected a few times.

The chain is built from TRBV6-1 and TRBJ2-3, with 8 bases identical to TRBD1. Material for sequencing was PBMCs or T cells enriched from blood (not recorded which). The TCR originated in a woman in her 30s with acute COVID-19. The CDR3 DNA follows: TGTGCCAGCAGTGGCCTTCGGACAGGGCCCACAGATACGCAGTATTTT. Residues: CASSGLRTGPTDTQYF.